This T cell receptor beta chain was sequenced during a study of CD8+ T cells in alopecia areata. The treatment denotes: oral pan-JAK inhibitor, 5-10 mg twice daily. CD4+ and CD8+ T cells were sorted from PBMCs. Germline CDR1 is MDHEN and CDR2 is SYDVKM. The CDR3 runs to 13 residues. V was cut by 6 bases and J by 9 bases, with 12 bases left in between. Extraction of RNA preceded its reverse transcription into cDNA, which served as the sequencing template. The protocol was immunoSEQ multiplex PCR, while the TCRdb copy is restricted to in-frame clones and leaves out a portion. The sample contains 200,000 or so clones, roughly 60% of which appear only once. This clone came up a few times.

The J gene is TRBJ1-6, the V gene TRBV28; possible D gene TRBD1, 5 bases. Sample: CD4+ T cells sorted from blood, taken at week 24, from a patient treated with tofacitinib. This receptor was identified in a human donor with alopecia areata. The CDR3 region is CASRSGGTSPLHF. In DNA, the CDR3 is TGTGCCAGCAGATCGGGGGGGACTTCACCCCTCCACTTT.